These 5 T cell receptor beta chains were sequenced from one sample in a study of blood T cell repertoires in COVID-19. Sequencing was performed with immunoSEQ multiplex PCR; in TCRdb, only in-frame clones are kept and a portion is missing. This sample has around 200,000 clones, with approximately 83% found just once. Sequenced material: peripheral blood. The receptor set was obtained from a human donor with active or convalescent COVID-19. The donor label of this sample is uncertain.

The V call is TRBV11-2, the J call TRBJ2-1; TRBD2 matches 8 bases. The CDR3 extends over 14 amino acids. The V and J ends lost 4 bases and 8 bases, in that order; junction bases with no gene match: 7. Per the germline V gene, CDR1 is SGHAT and CDR2 is FQNNGV. The DNA of the CDR3 is TGTGCCAGCAGCTCAAGCGGGAGTCTCGATGAGCAGTTCTTC. Translation: CASSSSGSLDEQFF.

This clone was recorded only once. This chain links TRBV27 with TRBJ1-5; D is possibly TRBD1 (6 bases). The CDR3 runs 13 residues. The germline gives CDR1 MNHEY, CDR2 SMNVEV (reference sequence). V dropped 11 bases and J dropped 6 bases, with 17 bases sitting between them. The CDR3 bases are TGTGCCCCGAAAGGGGGATCAGGTCAGCCCCAGCATTTT. It is translated as CAPKGGSGQPQHF.

This chain connects TRBV7-9 to TRBJ2-1, with 10 bases aligning to TRBD2. Trimming removed 3 bases from V and 7 bases from J; junction bases left unmatched: 6. The germline CDR1 and CDR2 sequences are SEHNR and FQNEAQ (reference sequence). The CDR3 contains 15 residues. The CDR3: CASSLVLAGANEQFF. The CDR3, as DNA: TGTGCCAGCAGCTTGGTCCTAGCGGGGGCTAATGAGCAGTTCTTC.

V is TRBV11-3 and J is TRBJ2-7; maybe TRBD2 (7 bases). In germline, CDR1 is SGHNT, CDR2 YENEEA. Trimming took 3 bases from V and 5 from J, leaving 20 bases between them. The CDR3 runs 16 residues. The CDR3 is CASSFSSGTFRHEQYF. The CDR3 DNA reads as TGTGCCAGCAGCTTTTCCAGCGGGACATTCCGCCACGAGCAGTACTTC.

Here the CDR3 reads CASSFSGNTIYF. In DNA form, the CDR3 reads TGTGCCAGCAGCTTTTCAGGAAACACCATATATTTT. The gene calls are TRBV7-9 and TRBJ1-3, with D unresolved. Trimming removed 3 bases at V and 4 bases at J, with 4 bases between. CDR1 and CDR2 from the germline V gene are SEHNR and FQNEAQ (reference sequence). The CDR3 runs to 12 residues. Based on the CDR3 plus reference TRBV7-9 and TRBJ1-3, the full variable domain is DTGVSQNPRHKITKRGQNVTFRCDPISEHNRLYWYRQTLGQGPEFLTYFQNEAQLEKSRLLSDRFSAERPKGSFSTLEIQRTEQGDSAMYLCASSFSGNTIYFGEGSWLTVV.